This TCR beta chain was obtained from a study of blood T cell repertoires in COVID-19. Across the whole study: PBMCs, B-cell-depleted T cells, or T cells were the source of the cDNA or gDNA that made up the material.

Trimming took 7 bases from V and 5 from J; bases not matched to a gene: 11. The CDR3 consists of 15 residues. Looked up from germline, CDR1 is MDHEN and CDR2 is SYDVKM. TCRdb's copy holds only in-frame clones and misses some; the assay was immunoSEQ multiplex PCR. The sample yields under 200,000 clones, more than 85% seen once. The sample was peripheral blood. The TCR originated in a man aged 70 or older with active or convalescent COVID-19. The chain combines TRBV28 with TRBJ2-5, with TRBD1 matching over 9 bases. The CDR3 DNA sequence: TGTGCCAGCACCCCCAGGGGACAGGGATTTGAGACCCAGTACTTC. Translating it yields CASTPRGQGFETQYF.